The source of this T cell receptor beta chain is a study of human T cells and chemical hapten exposure. Indicated time point: pre-sensitization, week 0. As for treatment: therapeutic diphenylcyclopropenone sensitization with weekly scalp DPC. This clonotype showed up just a few times. Unique molecular identifiers were affixed to discrete cDNA molecules within the library. Using its own MiXCR run on the RACE reads, TCRdb lists one record per CDR3 protein. This sample has more than 150,000 distinct CDR3 sequences, with 25% to 35% found just once. Trimming took 0 bases from V and 2 from J, leaving 7 bases between them. Germline CDR1 is MNHEY and CDR2 is SVGAGI. The CDR3 loop spans 14 amino acids.

This TCR was sampled from a woman aged 25 to 39 with alopecia areata. Some clones in this sample may be carry-over from other donors' samples. The sequenced sample was whole blood, obtained in connection with sensitization to the hapten diphenylcyclopropenone (DPC). V gene TRBV6-5 combines with J gene TRBJ1-1; D is unclear. The CDR3 is CASSYSGYNTEAFF. The CDR3 coding sequence is TGTGCCAGCAGTTACTCGGGGTACAACACTGAAGCTTTCTTT.